The TCR beta chain under discussion was sequenced for a study of metastatic and nonmetastatic thyroid tumors. Looking at the study overall: A comparison of repertoires was made across blood and tumor or nodule tissue from malignant and benign thyroid patients. Study conclusions and caveats: TCR beta diversity was reportedly significantly higher in malignant thyroid tumors than benign nodules, in blood and tumor.

Each patient went into thyroid surgery without having received any treatment. In the original analysis: The distant-metastasis classifier for papillary thyroid cancer was built from CDR3 differences across clinicopathological groups. TCRdb redid the clone calls on the PCR reads using MiXCR. Here the V and J calls rest on TCRdb's processing, not on the authors' analysis. The data show thousands of clones, less than 25% seen once. This clone was recorded only once. The antigen remains undetermined. The CDR3 is 14 amino acids. V lost 5 bases to trimming and J lost 8 bases, with 13 bases between them. CDR1 SGHAT and CDR2 FQNNGV come from the germline V gene.

The rearrangement uses TRBV11-2 and TRBJ1-6; D is perhaps TRBD1 (5 bases). The material sequenced was tumor tissue. The origin of this receptor is a male donor with papillary thyroid cancer or a benign thyroid nodule (not recorded which). Some clones in this sample may be carry-over from other donors' samples. CDR3 sequence (DNA): TGTGCCAGCAGCACTCCCGGGGGTTATTCACCCCTCCACTTT. Translated: CASSTPGGYSPLHF.